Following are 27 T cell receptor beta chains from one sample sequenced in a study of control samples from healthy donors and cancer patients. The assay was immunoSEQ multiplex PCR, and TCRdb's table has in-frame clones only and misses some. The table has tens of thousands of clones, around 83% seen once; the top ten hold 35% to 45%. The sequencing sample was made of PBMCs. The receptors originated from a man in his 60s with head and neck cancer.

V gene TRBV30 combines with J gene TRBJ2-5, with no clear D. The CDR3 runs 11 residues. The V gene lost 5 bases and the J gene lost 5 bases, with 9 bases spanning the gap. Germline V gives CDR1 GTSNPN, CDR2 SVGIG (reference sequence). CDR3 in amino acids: CAWGVGETQYF. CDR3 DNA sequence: TGTGCCTGGGGGGTGGGGGAGACCCAGTACTTC.

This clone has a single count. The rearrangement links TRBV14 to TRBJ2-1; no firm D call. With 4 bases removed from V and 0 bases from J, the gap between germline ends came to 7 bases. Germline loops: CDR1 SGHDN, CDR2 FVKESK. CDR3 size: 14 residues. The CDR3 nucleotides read TGTGCCAGCAGCCCCACTTTCTCCTACAATGAGCAGTTCTTC. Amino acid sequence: CASSPTFSYNEQFF.

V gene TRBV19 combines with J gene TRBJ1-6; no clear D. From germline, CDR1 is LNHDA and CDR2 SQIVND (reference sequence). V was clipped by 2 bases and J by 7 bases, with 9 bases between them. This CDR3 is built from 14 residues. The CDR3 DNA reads TGTGCCAGTAGTATATCCGGCCTAAATTCACCCCTCCACTTT. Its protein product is CASSISGLNSPLHF.

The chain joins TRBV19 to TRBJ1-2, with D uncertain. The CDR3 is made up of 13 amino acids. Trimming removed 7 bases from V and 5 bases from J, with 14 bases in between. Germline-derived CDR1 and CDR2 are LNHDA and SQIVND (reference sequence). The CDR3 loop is CASKLGPIYGYTF. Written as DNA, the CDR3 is TGTGCCAGTAAACTCGGGCCGATTTATGGCTACACCTTC.

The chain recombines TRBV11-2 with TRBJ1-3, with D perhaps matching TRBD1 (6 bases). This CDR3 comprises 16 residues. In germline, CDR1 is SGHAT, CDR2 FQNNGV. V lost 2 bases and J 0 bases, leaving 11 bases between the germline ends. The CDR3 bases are TGTGCCAGCAGCTTATCGACAGGCGTCTCTGGAAACACCATATATTTT. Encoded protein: CASSLSTGVSGNTIYF. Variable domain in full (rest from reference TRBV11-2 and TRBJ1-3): EAGVAQSPRYKIIEKRQSVAFWCNPISGHATLYWYQQILGQGPKLLIQFQNNGVVDDSQLPKDRFSAERLKGVDSTLKIQPAKLEDSAVYLCASSLSTGVSGNTIYFGEGSWLTVV.

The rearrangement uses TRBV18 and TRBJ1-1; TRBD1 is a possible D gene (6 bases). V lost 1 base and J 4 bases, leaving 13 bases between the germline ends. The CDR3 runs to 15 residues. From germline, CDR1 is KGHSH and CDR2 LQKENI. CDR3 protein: CASSPLRGIGTEAFF. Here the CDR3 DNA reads TGTGCCAGCTCACCACTCAGGGGTATCGGCACTGAAGCTTTCTTT.

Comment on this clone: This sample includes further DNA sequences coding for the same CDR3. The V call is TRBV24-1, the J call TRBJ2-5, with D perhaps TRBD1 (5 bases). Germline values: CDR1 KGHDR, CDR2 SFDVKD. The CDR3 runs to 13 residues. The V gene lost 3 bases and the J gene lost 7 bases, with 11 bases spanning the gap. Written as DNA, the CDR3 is TGTGCCACCAGTGATCTCGACAGACCGACCCAGTACTTC. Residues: CATSDLDRPTQYF.

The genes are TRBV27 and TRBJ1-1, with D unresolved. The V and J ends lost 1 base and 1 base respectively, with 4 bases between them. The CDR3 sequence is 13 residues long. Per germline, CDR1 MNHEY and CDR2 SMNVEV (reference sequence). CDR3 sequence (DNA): TGTGCCAGCAGTTTATATGGGAACACTGAAGCTTTCTTT. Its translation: CASSLYGNTEAFF.

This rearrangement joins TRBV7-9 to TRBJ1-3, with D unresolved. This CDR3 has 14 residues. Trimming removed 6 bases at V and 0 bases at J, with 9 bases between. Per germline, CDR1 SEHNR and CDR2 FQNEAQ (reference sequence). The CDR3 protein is CASSMDHSGNTIYF. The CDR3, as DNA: TGTGCCAGCAGTATGGATCACTCTGGAAACACCATATATTTT.

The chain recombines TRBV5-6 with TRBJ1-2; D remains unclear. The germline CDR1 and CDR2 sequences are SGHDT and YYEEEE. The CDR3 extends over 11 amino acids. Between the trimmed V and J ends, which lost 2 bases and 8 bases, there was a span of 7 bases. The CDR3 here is CASSFREGYTF. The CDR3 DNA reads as TGTGCCAGCAGCTTCAGAGAAGGCTACACCTTC.

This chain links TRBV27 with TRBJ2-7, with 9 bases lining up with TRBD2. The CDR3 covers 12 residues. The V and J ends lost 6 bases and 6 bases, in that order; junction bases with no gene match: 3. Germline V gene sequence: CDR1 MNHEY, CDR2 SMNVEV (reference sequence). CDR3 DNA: TGTGCCAGCAGCATAGCGGGAGTCGAGCAGTACTTC. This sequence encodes CASSIAGVEQYF.

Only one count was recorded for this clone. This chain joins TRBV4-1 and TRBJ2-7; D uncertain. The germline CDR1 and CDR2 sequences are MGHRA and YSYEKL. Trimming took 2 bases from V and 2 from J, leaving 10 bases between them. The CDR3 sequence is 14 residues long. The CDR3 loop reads CASSQLDTTYEQYF. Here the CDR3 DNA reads TGCGCCAGCAGCCAACTTGACACGACCTACGAGCAGTACTTC.

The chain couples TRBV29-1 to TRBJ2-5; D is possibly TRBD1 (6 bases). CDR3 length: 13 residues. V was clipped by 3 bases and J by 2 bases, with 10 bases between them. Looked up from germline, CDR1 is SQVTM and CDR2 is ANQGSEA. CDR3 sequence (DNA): TGCAGCGTTGAGGTGGACAGTCAAGAGACCCAGTACTTC. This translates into CSVEVDSQETQYF.

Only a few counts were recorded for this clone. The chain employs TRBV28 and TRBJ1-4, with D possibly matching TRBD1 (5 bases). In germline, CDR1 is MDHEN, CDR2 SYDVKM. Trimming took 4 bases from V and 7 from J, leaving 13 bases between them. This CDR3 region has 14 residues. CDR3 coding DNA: TGTGCCAGCAGTTGGGGGTCAGTAGGTGAAAAACTGTTTTTT. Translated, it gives CASSWGSVGEKLFF.

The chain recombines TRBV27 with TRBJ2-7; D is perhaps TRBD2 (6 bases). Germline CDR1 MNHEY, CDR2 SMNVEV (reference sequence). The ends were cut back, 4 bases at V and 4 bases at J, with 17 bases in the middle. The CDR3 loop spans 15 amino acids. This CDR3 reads CASSSRLGTLYEQYF. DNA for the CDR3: TGTGCCAGCAGTTCTCGACTAGGTACCCTTTACGAGCAGTACTTC.

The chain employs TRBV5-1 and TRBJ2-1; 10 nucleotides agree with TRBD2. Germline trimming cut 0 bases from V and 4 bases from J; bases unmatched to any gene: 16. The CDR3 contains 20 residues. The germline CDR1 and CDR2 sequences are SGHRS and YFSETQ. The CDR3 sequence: CASSLAGQNFLAGVYNEQFF. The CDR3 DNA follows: TGCGCCAGCAGCTTGGCGGGACAGAATTTTCTAGCGGGGGTATACAATGAGCAGTTCTTC.

The CDR3, as DNA: TGTGCCAGCTCACCGGTCGGGGGACAGGGTGGCTATGGCTACACCTTC. It codes for CASSPVGGQGGYGYTF. The chain links TRBV18 to TRBJ1-2; 9 bases fit TRBD1. The germline CDR1 and CDR2 sequences are KGHSH and LQKENI. This CDR3 spans 16 amino acids. J lost 4 bases, V lost 3 bases, and 9 bases had no gene match.

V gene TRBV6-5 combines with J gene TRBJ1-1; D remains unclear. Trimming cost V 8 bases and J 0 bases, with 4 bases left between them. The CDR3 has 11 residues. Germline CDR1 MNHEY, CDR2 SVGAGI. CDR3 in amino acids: CASGMNTEAFF. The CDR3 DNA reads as TGTGCCAGCGGGATGAACACTGAAGCTTTCTTT.

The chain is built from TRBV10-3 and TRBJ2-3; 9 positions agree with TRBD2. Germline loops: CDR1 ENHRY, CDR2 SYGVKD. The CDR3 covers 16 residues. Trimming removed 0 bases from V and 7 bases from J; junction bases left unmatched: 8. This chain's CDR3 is CAISESREREVNTQYF. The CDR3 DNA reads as TGTGCCATCAGTGAGTCCCGTGAGCGGGAGGTTAATACGCAGTATTTT.

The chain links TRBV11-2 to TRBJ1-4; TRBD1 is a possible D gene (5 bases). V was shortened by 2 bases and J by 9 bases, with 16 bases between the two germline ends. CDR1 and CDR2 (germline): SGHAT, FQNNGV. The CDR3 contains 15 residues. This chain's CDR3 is CASSLSRGGMQKLFF. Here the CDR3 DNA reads TGTGCCAGCAGCTTATCGCGGGGGGGGATGCAAAAACTGTTTTTT.

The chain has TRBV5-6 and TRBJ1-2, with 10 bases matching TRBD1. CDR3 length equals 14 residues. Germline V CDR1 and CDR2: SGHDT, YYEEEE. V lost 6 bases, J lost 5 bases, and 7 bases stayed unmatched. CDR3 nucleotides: TGTGCCAGCACCGACAGGGGGCGAGGGTATGGCTACACCTTC. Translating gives CASTDRGRGYGYTF.

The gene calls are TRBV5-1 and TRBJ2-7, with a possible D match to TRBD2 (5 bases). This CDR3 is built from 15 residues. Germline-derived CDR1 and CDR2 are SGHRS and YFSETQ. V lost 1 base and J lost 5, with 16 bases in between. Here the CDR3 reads CASSLSPTSRDEQYV. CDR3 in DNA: TGCGCCAGCAGCTTGTCCCCCACCTCGAGGGACGAGCAGTACGTC.

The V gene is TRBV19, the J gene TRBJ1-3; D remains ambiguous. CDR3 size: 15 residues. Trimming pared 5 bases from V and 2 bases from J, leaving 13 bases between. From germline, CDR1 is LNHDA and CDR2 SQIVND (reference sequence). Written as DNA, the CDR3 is TGTGCCAGTAGTTCAGAAGCGGGGACTGGAAACACCATATATTTT. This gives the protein CASSSEAGTGNTIYF. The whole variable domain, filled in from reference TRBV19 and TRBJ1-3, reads DGGITQSPKYLFRKEGQNVTLSCEQNLNHDAMYWYRQDPGQGLRLIYYSQIVNDFQKGDIAEGYSVSREKKESFPLTVTSAQKNPTAFYLCASSSEAGTGNTIYFGEGSWLTVV.

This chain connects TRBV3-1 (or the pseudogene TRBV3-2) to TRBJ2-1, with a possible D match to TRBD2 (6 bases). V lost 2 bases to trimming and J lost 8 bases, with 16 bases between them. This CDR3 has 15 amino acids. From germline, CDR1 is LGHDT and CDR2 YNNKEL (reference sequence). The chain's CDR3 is CASSQMYGSPDEQFF. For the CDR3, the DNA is TGTGCCAGCAGCCAAATGTACGGGAGTCCCGATGAGCAGTTCTTC.

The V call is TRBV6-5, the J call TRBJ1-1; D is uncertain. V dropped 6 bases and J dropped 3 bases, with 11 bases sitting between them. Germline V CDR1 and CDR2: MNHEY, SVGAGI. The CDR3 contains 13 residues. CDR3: CASRTRRDTEAFF. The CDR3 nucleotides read TGTGCCAGCAGGACGCGTCGGGACACTGAAGCTTTCTTT.

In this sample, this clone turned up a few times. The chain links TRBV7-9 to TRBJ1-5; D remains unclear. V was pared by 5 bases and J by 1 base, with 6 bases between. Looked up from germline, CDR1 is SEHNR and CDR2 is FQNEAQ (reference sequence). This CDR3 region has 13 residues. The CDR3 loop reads CASSRESNQPQHF. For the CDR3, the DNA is TGTGCCAGCAGCCGTGAGAGCAATCAGCCCCAGCATTTT.

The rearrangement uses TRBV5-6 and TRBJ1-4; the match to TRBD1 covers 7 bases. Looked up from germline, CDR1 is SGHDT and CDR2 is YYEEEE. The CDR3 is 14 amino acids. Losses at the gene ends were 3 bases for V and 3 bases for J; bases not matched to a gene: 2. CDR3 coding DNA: TGTGCCAGCAGCTGGGGACAGTCTAATGAAAAACTGTTTTTT. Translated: CASSWGQSNEKLFF.